This is a list of T cell receptor beta chains from one sample in a study of OX40 agonist ivuxolimab in advanced cancers. Clones were sequenced by immunoSEQ multiplex PCR, and TCRdb holds only the in-frame ones, with some missing. Among around 30,000 clones listed, about 89% were seen once. Sequenced here: CD4+ or CD8+ T cells sorted from blood, sampled in a trial of the OX40 agonist ivuxolimab. The origin of the receptors is an adult with an advanced solid tumor such as melanoma, head and neck, liver or kidney cancer. CDR3s include the opening cysteine and the closing phenylalanine or tryptophan. D genes are given only for firm matches. Size tells how often a clone was seen (once, few, many) or the class of an expanded clone, and some rows leave it out.

- | TRBJ2-2 | - | TRBV7-3 | CASSLDGAGLTGELFF | TGTGCCAGCAGCTTAGATGGGGCGGGGCTCACCGGGGAGCTGTTTTTT
- | TRBJ1-5 | - | TRBV6-1 | CASSELRVGTHGGGLGPQHF | TGTGCCAGCAGTGAACTTCGTGTGGGAACCCATGGGGGAGGCCTTGGGCCCCAGCATTTT
- | TRBJ1-3 | - | TRBV28 | CASSLPPYLLRTGNTIYF | TGTGCCAGCAGTTTACCCCCGTACTTACTGAGGACTGGAAACACCATATATTTT
- | TRBJ2-2 | - | TRBV6-5 | CASSYWGVPGELFF | TGTGCCAGCAGTTACTGGGGGGTACCCGGGGAGCTGTTTTTT
- | TRBJ2-1 | TRBD2 | TRBV10-3 | CAIRETSGSGSRYEQFF | TGTGCCATCAGAGAGACTAGCGGTAGCGGGAGTCGGTATGAGCAGTTCTTC
- | TRBJ2-7 | - | TRBV5-1 | CASSWDIHYEQYF | TGCGCCAGCAGCTGGGACATTCACTACGAGCAGTACTTC
- | TRBJ1-2 | TRBD1 | TRBV14 | CASSQVNRGYGYTF | TGTGCCAGCAGCCAAGTAAACAGGGGGTATGGCTACACCTTC
- | TRBJ1-1 | - | TRBV10-3 | CAISEGKGPTEAFF | TGTGCCATCAGTGAGGGGAAGGGACCCACTGAAGCTTTCTTT
- | TRBJ2-1 | - | TRBV7-2 | CASSLGQPVKQFF | TGTGCCAGCAGCTTAGGGCAACCAGTTAAGCAGTTCTTC
- | TRBJ1-6 | - | TRBV6-5 | CASSYRGSNSPLHF | TGTGCCAGCAGTTACAGAGGCTCTAATTCACCCCTCCACTTT
- | TRBJ2-2 | TRBD2 | TRBV29-1 | CSVDIGGSNTGELFF | TGCAGCGTTGATATTGGCGGGAGCAACACCGGGGAGCTGTTTTTT
few | TRBJ2-7 | - | TRBV29-1 | CSVPWGLGEQYF | TGCAGCGTTCCCTGGGGATTGGGTGAGCAGTACTTC
- | TRBJ2-5 | TRBD1 | TRBV4-3 | CASSQIISYDREETQYF | TGCGCCAGCAGCCAAATTATCTCCTATGACAGGGAAGAGACCCAGTACTTC
- | TRBJ1-1 | TRBD1 | TRBV5-4 | CASRDEAGGSTEAFF | TGTGCCAGCAGGGACGAAGCAGGGGGAAGCACTGAAGCTTTCTTT
- | TRBJ2-7 | - | TRBV6-1 | CASSDFAFYEQYF | TGTGCCAGCAGTGATTTTGCGTTCTACGAGCAGTACTTC
- | TRBJ1-3 | - | TRBV28 | CASSLPGLLGNTIYF | TGTGCCAGCAGTTTACCGGGACTTTTAGGAAACACCATATATTTT
- | TRBJ1-5 | TRBD1 | TRBV5-8 | CASSLQGTGARQPQHF | TGTGCCAGCAGCTTACAAGGGACAGGGGCGAGGCAGCCCCAGCATTTT
- | TRBJ1-1 | TRBD1 | TRBV27 | CASSLSPGGWTEAFF | TGTGCCAGCAGTTTATCCCCAGGGGGCTGGACTGAAGCTTTCTTT
- | TRBJ1-1 | - | TRBV30 | CAWSPPYFTEAFF | TGTGCCTGGAGTCCCCCGTATTTTACTGAAGCTTTCTTT
- | TRBJ2-1 | TRBD1 | TRBV11-2 | CASSPGTDNEQFF | TGTGCCAGCAGCCCAGGGACAGACAATGAGCAGTTCTTC
- | TRBJ2-7 | TRBD2 | TRBV5-5 | CASSVTGGNEQYF | TGTGCCAGCAGCGTCACCGGGGGGAACGAGCAGTACTTC
- | TRBJ2-2 | TRBD2 | TRBV2 | CASSEWLAGAKDTGELFF | TGTGCCAGCAGTGAATGGCTAGCGGGAGCAAAGGACACCGGGGAGCTGTTTTTT